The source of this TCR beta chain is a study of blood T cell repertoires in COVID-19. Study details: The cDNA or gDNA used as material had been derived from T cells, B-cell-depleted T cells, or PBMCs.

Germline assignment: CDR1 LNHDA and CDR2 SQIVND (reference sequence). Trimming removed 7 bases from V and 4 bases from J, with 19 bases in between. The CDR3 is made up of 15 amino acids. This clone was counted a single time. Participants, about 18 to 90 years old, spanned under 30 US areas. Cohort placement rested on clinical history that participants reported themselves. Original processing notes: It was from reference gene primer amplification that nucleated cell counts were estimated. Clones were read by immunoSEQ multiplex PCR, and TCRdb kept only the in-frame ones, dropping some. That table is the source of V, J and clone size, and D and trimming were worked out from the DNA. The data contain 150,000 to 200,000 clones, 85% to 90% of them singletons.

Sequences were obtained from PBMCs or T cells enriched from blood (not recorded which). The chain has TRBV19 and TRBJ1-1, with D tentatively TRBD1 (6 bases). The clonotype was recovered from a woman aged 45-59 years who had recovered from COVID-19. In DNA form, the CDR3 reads TGTGCCAGTAAGACGGCCCGGCCCAGGGGCACTGAAGCTTTCTTT. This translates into CASKTARPRGTEAFF.